This paragraph reports one TCR beta chain. The sample comes from a study of T cells in Graves' hyperthyroidism and ophthalmopathy. Exclusion of patients followed from uncontrolled infection, other autoimmune disease, pregnancy or lactation. Germline V lookup: CDR1 MGHDK, CDR2 SYGVNS. Trimming shortened V by 8 bases and J by 4 bases, and 12 bases separated the two germline ends. The CDR3 sequence is 12 residues long. Template material for amplifying TCR beta CDR3 regions consisted of RNA transcripts. HTBI primers were used for first-round RT-PCR of the TCR CDR3. MiXCR, run by TCRdb on the multiplex PCR reads, gives a single entry per CDR3 protein. The data contain around 540,000 distinct CDR3 sequences, more than 45% of them singletons.

The source of this sequence is a woman aged 18-29 years with Graves' hyperthyroidism. Sequencing was carried out using peripheral blood or thyroid tissue (not recorded which). The J gene is TRBJ2-7, the V gene TRBV25-1, with a possible D match to TRBD2 (6 bases). The CDR3 loop is CASQGLGYEQYF. DNA of the CDR3: TGTGCCAGCCAGGGACTTGGGTACGAGCAGTACTTC.